These 6 T cell receptor beta chains were sequenced from one sample in a study of T cell responses to AZD1222 COVID-19 vaccine. Assay: immunoSEQ multiplex PCR; the TCRdb copy retains only in-frame clones and omits some. The sample has 150,000 to 200,000 clones; roughly 94% are singletons. The input for sequencing was peripheral blood, taken 28 days after the second AZD1222 dose. The source is an adult who received the AZD1222 COVID-19 vaccine.

This rearrangement joins TRBV23-1 to TRBJ2-1, with a weak D call TRBD2 (5 bases). TRBV23-1 is an open reading frame whose function is uncertain. The CDR3 is made up of 14 amino acids. The V and J ends lost 11 bases and 2 bases respectively, with 16 bases between them. CDR3 DNA: TGCGCCCTTCTGAGCGGAGGTCCCTACAATGAGCAGTTCTTC. The encoded protein is CALLSGGPYNEQFF.

There are a few counts of this clone. The V call is TRBV28, the J call TRBJ2-3; 11 bases map to TRBD1. Germline V gives CDR1 MDHEN, CDR2 SYDVKM. J lost 3 bases, V lost 5 bases, and 7 bases had no gene match. The length of the CDR3 is 16 residues. As DNA, the CDR3 is TGTGCCAGCAGTGTTGGGACAGGGGGACTTACAGATACGCAGTATTTT. This sequence encodes CASSVGTGGLTDTQYF.

This rearrangement joins TRBV4-2 to TRBJ1-2, with 10 bases matching TRBD1. The CDR3 is 15 amino acids. Trimming took 4 bases from V and 3 from J; bases not matched to a gene: 5. Germline CDR1 LGHNA, CDR2 YNFKEQ. The CDR3 coding sequence is TGTGCCAGCAGCCTAGGACAGGGGGACGACTATGGCTACACCTTC. Translated: CASSLGQGDDYGYTF.

This rearrangement joins TRBV9 to TRBJ2-3; 8 nucleotides agree with TRBD2. The germline gives CDR1 SGDLS, CDR2 YYNGEE. The V and J ends lost 1 base and 6 bases, in that order; junction bases with no gene match: 10. The CDR3 sequence is 16 residues long. The CDR3: CASSVPTSGGRDTQYF. The DNA for the CDR3 is TGTGCCAGCAGCGTACCCACTAGCGGAGGGCGGGATACGCAGTATTTT.

The chain combines TRBV28 with TRBJ1-2, with 10 nucleotides matching TRBD1. The CDR3 covers 15 residues. Germline values: CDR1 MDHEN, CDR2 SYDVKM. Germline trimming cut 5 bases from V and 4 bases from J; bases unmatched to any gene: 7. The CDR3 loop is CASSPRQGALYGYTF. CDR3 coding DNA: TGTGCCAGCAGTCCCCGACAGGGGGCGCTCTATGGCTACACCTTC.

This clone was counted a single time. The chain couples TRBV10-3 to TRBJ1-1; possibly TRBD1 for D (5 bases). CDR1 and CDR2 from the germline V gene are ENHRY and SYGVKD. This CDR3 is 14 amino acids long. V was cut by 7 bases and J by 4 bases, with 16 bases left in between. The CDR3 loop is CAIKDNREGTEAFF. CDR3 bases: TGTGCCATCAAGGACAATCGAGAGGGCACTGAAGCTTTCTTT.